This is a list of T cell receptor beta chains from one sample in a study of blood T cell repertoires in COVID-19. Data came from immunoSEQ multiplex PCR; TCRdb stores just in-frame clones and leaves some out. This table has 150,000 to 200,000 clones, about 91% appearing once. Input material: PBMCs or T cells enriched from blood (not recorded which). These TCRs come from a woman aged 18-29 years who had recovered from COVID-19. Both conserved end residues are part of each CDR3. A D gene is named only where the DNA matches it firmly. The size of a clone is reported for some rows only, either as once, few or many, or as a class for expanded clones.

d_gene	v_gene	abundance	j_gene	CDR3nt	CDR3aa
.	TRBV19	.	TRBJ2-1	TGTGCCAGTAGTCCGCAGGGCAGCGTAACCTACAATGAGCAGTTCTTC	CASSPQGSVTYNEQFF
TRBD1	TRBV28	.	TRBJ1-5	TGTGCCAGCAGTTTATTACAGGGGCGGTATCAGCCCCAGCATTTT	CASSLLQGRYQPQHF
TRBD2	TRBV5-5	.	TRBJ2-7	TGTGCCAGCAGCTTGAGGGCTAGCGGTAACCCCCGCTACGAGCAGTACTTC	CASSLRASGNPRYEQYF
TRBD1	TRBV30	once	TRBJ1-4	TGTGCCTGGAGGGGACAGACAGGTTTGGGAAAACTGTTTTTT	CAWRGQTGLGKLFF
.	TRBV5-1	.	TRBJ1-1	TGCGCCAGCAGCTTGGCCAGTCACCAAGGGGACACTGAAGCTTTCTTT	CASSLASHQGDTEAFF
TRBD1	TRBV28	.	TRBJ1-6	TGTGCCAGCAGTTCACCGGGACAGTCCGCCTCCCTCTATAATTCACCCCTCCACTTT	CASSSPGQSASLYNSPLHF
TRBD1	TRBV28	.	TRBJ1-3	TGTGCCAGCAGTCCCAACGGACAGGGGGGAAACACCATATATTTT	CASSPNGQGGNTIYF
TRBD2	TRBV9	.	TRBJ2-6	TGTGCCAGCAGCGCTCCACGAGGACTAGCGGGCTCTGGGGCCAACGTCCTGACTTTC	CASSAPRGLAGSGANVLTF
.	TRBV5-6	.	TRBJ2-2	TGTGCCAGCAGCTTTTCGGGGTCCGGGGAGCTGTTTTTT	CASSFSGSGELFF
.	TRBV2	.	TRBJ2-7	TGTGCCAGCCAGACTCAATCGGGGACTTACGAGCAGTACTTC	CASQTQSGTYEQYF
TRBD1	TRBV29-1	.	TRBJ2-7	TGCAGCGTTAAGACAGGGGCGGGCGAGCAGTACTTC	CSVKTGAGEQYF
.	TRBV27	.	TRBJ1-6	TGTGCCAGCAGTGAAGCAGGGGCGCTCTATTCACCCCTCCACTTT	CASSEAGALYSPLHF
TRBD1	TRBV5-1	.	TRBJ1-2	TGCGCCAGCAGCCTCAAGACAGGGACCCTACCCTATGGCTACACCTTC	CASSLKTGTLPYGYTF
.	TRBV18	.	TRBJ2-2	TGTGCCAGCTCACCACGACAGCCGATGAACACCGGGGAGCTGTTTTTT	CASSPRQPMNTGELFF
TRBD2	TRBV20-1	.	TRBJ2-3	TGCAGTGCTAGTGCCGGGGGAGCGGGAATAGGGACAGATACGCAGTATTTT	CSASAGGAGIGTDTQYF
.	TRBV6-2/TRBV6-3	.	TRBJ2-3	TGTGCCAGCAGTTTCTCAGATACGCAGTATTTT	CASSFSDTQYF
.	TRBV7-3	.	TRBJ2-5	TGTGCCAGCAGCTTAAGCGGGATAGAGACCCAGTACTTC	CASSLSGIETQYF
.	TRBV28	.	TRBJ1-2	TGTGCCAGCACCCGCTTCCGGACAGTCGGACCCGGCTATGGCTACACCTTC	CASTRFRTVGPGYGYTF
.	TRBV9	.	TRBJ2-2	TGTGCCAGCAGCACGGACTTGACCGGGGAGCTGTTTTTT	CASSTDLTGELFF
.	TRBV2	.	TRBJ2-3	TGTGCCAGCGTCCGAGATTATACGCAGTATTTT	CASVRDYTQYF
.	TRBV9	few	TRBJ2-7	TGTGCCAGCAGCGTAGGGCCGGCGGTCTCCTACGAGCAGTACTTC	CASSVGPAVSYEQYF
TRBD1	TRBV18	.	TRBJ1-1	TGTGCCAGCTCACGATCCAGGGGGCAGACTGAAGCTTTCTTT	CASSRSRGQTEAFF
TRBD1	TRBV3-1/TRBV3-2	.	TRBJ1-1	TGTGCCAGCAGCCAGCCTCACAGGGGCATGAACACTGAAGCTTTCTTT	CASSQPHRGMNTEAFF
TRBD1	TRBV11-2	.	TRBJ1-1	TGTGCCAGCAGCTCGGACAGGGTCACTGAAGCTTTCTTT	CASSSDRVTEAFF
TRBD1	TRBV27	.	TRBJ2-3	TGTGCCAGCAGTTCCCCAGGGACAGGGAGCCGGGTTACGCAGTATTTT	CASSSPGTGSRVTQYF
.	TRBV7-2	.	TRBJ2-2	TGTGCCAGCAGCAGCTACAGGGATTACGGCGGGGAGCTGTTTTTT	CASSSYRDYGGELFF
.	TRBV5-5	once	TRBJ2-4	TGTGCCAGCAGCTTGTTCCCGGAAGGGGAAAACATTCAGTACTTC	CASSLFPEGENIQYF
TRBD2	TRBV6-1	.	TRBJ2-3	TGTGCCAGCAGTGCGCAACCCCGGACTAGCGGGGTAGCAGATACGCAGTATTTT	CASSAQPRTSGVADTQYF
.	TRBV24-1	.	TRBJ2-2	TGTGCCACCAGTGCCCTGACTGCCGGGGAGCTGTTTTTT	CATSALTAGELFF
TRBD2	TRBV5-1	.	TRBJ2-6	TGCGCCAGCAGCTCCAGAACTAGCGGCCTTGGGGCCAACGTCCTGACTTTC	CASSSRTSGLGANVLTF
.	TRBV5-4	.	TRBJ1-6	TGTGCCAGCAGCTTGGGTCCGGATAATTCACCCCTCCACTTT	CASSLGPDNSPLHF
TRBD1	TRBV6-2/TRBV6-3	.	TRBJ2-7	TGTGCCAGCAGTTACCTAACCGGGACAGGGACTAAGGGAGAGCAGTACTTC	CASSYLTGTGTKGEQYF
TRBD2	TRBV12-5	.	TRBJ2-1	TGTGCTAGTGGTTTCCCTAGCGGTTACAATGAGCAGTTCTTC	CASGFPSGYNEQFF
.	TRBV12-3/TRBV12-4	.	TRBJ2-1	TGTGCCAGCAGGGACAGCTCCTACAATGAGCAGTTCTTC	CASRDSSYNEQFF
TRBD1	TRBV19	.	TRBJ1-5	TGTGCCAGTAGTCCTGGGACAGGTTATAGCAATCAGCCCCAGCATTTT	CASSPGTGYSNQPQHF
.	TRBV2	.	TRBJ2-1	TGTGCCAGCGTCCCCACCTACAATGAGCAGTTCTTC	CASVPTYNEQFF
TRBD2	TRBV10-3	.	TRBJ2-3	TGTGCCACTAGCTTGCGGGAGGGCGGGGATACGCAGTATTTT	CATSLREGGDTQYF
TRBD1	TRBV28	.	TRBJ2-1	TGTGCCAGCAGTGAGACACAGGGGATAGTAGATGAGCAGTTCTTC	CASSETQGIVDEQFF
.	TRBV19	.	TRBJ1-1	TGTGCCAGTAGTGTATACGGGGGGCTGAACACTGAAGCTTTCTTT	CASSVYGGLNTEAFF
.	TRBV12-1	.	TRBJ1-6	TGTGCCAGCAGCTCCTCCCACCGGGACAGGGGAGTCTCACCCCTCCACTTT	CASSSSHRDRGVSPLHF